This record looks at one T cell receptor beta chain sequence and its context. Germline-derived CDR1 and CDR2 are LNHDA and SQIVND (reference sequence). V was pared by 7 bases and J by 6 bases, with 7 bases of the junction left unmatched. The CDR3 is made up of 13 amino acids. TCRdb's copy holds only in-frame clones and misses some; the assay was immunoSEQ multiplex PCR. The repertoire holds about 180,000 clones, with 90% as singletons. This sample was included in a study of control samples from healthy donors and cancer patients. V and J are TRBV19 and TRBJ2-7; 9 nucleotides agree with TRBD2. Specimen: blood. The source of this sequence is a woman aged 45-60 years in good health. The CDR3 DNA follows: TGTGCCAGTACCACTAGCGGGTTTTCCGAGCAGTACTTC. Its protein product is CASTTSGFSEQYF.